These 20 T cell receptor beta chains share one sample of origin, sequenced in a study of blood T cell repertoires in COVID-19. The protocol was immunoSEQ multiplex PCR, while the TCRdb copy is restricted to in-frame clones and leaves out a portion. In the table there are 25,000 to 30,000 clones, 70% to 90% of which are singletons. Sequenced sample: peripheral blood. Every receptor here comes from a human donor in a cohort sampled during active COVID-19.

Only a few counts were recorded for this clone. J is TRBJ1-5 and V is TRBV28; D gene uncertain. V shed 2 bases and J shed 4 bases, with 3 bases lying between them. Germline V lookup: CDR1 MDHEN, CDR2 SYDVKM. The CDR3 sequence is 12 residues long. CDR3 protein: CASSLQNQPQHF. The DNA of the CDR3 is TGTGCCAGCAGTTTACAGAATCAGCCCCAGCATTTT. The full variable domain, in which reference TRBV28 and TRBJ1-5 provide the parts outside the CDR3, is DVKVTQSSRYLVKRTGEKVFLECVQDMDHENMFWYRQDPGLGLRLIYFSYDVKMKEKGDIPEGYSVSREKKERFSLILESASTNQTSMYLCASSLQNQPQHFGDGTRLSIL.

This chain connects TRBV4-2 to TRBJ2-7; 13 bases are shared with TRBD2. CDR3 length: 17 amino acids. Germline CDR1 reads LGHNA; CDR2 reads YNFKEQ. V shed 0 bases, J shed 5 bases, and the junction held 7 bases outside the gene matches. CDR3 loop: CASSQDWTSGSLDEQYF. CDR3 sequence (DNA): TGTGCCAGCAGCCAAGATTGGACTAGCGGGAGTTTGGACGAGCAGTACTTC.

This chain links TRBV10-1 with TRBJ2-1; D is possibly TRBD2 (7 bases). The CDR3 is 14 amino acids. Trimming left V 0 bases short and J 8 bases short, with 11 bases between. Germline CDR1 is WNHNN and CDR2 is SYGVQD (reference sequence). DNA of the CDR3: TGCGCCAGCAGTGAGTCGGGGGCGGGGGATGAGCAGTTCTTC. This encodes CASSESGAGDEQFF.

The chain uses TRBV7-2 and TRBJ2-1, with 11 bases identical to TRBD2. CDR1 is SGHTA and CDR2 is FQGNSA in the germline V gene. V shed 6 bases and J 1 base; nucleotides not matched to a gene: 5. The length of the CDR3 is 16 residues. In DNA form, the CDR3 reads TGTGCCAGCAGACTAAGGACTAGCGGGTCCTACAATGAGCAGTTCTTC. Protein: CASRLRTSGSYNEQFF. Filled out from reference TRBV7-2 and TRBJ2-1, the complete variable domain reads GAGVSQSPSNKVTEKGKDVELRCDPISGHTALYWYRQSLGQGLEFLIYFQGNSAPDKSGLPSDRFSAERTGGSVSTLTIQRTQQEDSAVYLCASRLRTSGSYNEQFFGPGTRLTVL.

J is TRBJ2-1 and V is TRBV4-2; 9 positions agree with TRBD2. Germline V gene lookup returns CDR1 LGHNA and CDR2 YNFKEQ. The V gene end was trimmed by 3 bases and the J gene end by 9 bases; junction bases not matched to a gene: 18. The CDR3 totals 18 residues. This CDR3 reads CASSQATQVAGGPGEQFF. In nucleotides, the CDR3 is TGTGCCAGCAGCCAGGCCACTCAAGTGGCGGGGGGGCCGGGTGAGCAGTTCTTC.

J is TRBJ2-5 and V is TRBV5-1, with D possibly matching TRBD1 (6 bases). The V gene lost 4 bases and the J gene lost 3 bases, with 10 bases spanning the gap. The CDR3 loop spans 13 amino acids. CDR1 is SGHRS and CDR2 is YFSETQ in the germline V gene. This CDR3 reads CASSGNREETQYF. The DNA for the CDR3 is TGCGCCAGCAGCGGAAACAGGGAAGAGACCCAGTACTTC.

In this sample, this clone turned up once. The chain recombines TRBV6-6 with TRBJ2-3, with 10 bases matching TRBD2. With V trimmed by 2 bases and J by 1 base, 0 bases remained unmatched. Germline V gene sequence: CDR1 MNHNY, CDR2 SVGAGI (reference sequence). The CDR3 has 15 residues. The CDR3 spells CASSYGTSGTDTQYF. The CDR3, as DNA: TGTGCCAGCAGTTACGGGACTAGCGGCACAGATACGCAGTATTTT.

The rearrangement links TRBV19 to TRBJ2-5, with TRBD2 as a possible D gene (5 bases). Trimming left V 4 bases short and J 2 bases short, with 11 bases between. Germline lookup yields CDR1 LNHDA and CDR2 SQIVND (reference sequence). The CDR3 runs 14 residues. The CDR3 coding sequence is TGTGCCAGTAGTAGAGCGGAAGGGCAAGAGACCCAGTACTTC. Protein: CASSRAEGQETQYF.

This chain links TRBV11-3 with TRBJ2-5; TRBD2 might be the D (6 bases). The CDR3 length is 14 residues. The germline V gene encodes CDR1 SGHNT and CDR2 YENEEA. V lost 5 bases and J lost 5, with 15 bases in between. The CDR3 protein is CASSTSSAAETQYF. CDR3 nucleotide sequence: TGTGCCAGCAGCACATCTAGCGCGGCTGAGACCCAGTACTTC.

The chain joins TRBV7-8 to TRBJ1-3, with a possible D match to TRBD1 (6 bases). V lost 5 bases, J lost 3 bases, and 14 bases lay in between. The CDR3 length is 15 residues. Germline V gene lookup returns CDR1 SGHVS and CDR2 FQNEAQ. The CDR3 loop is CASSAAGARGNTIYF. The CDR3 DNA reads TGTGCCAGCAGCGCCGCGGGGGCGCGTGGAAACACCATATATTTT.

This chain links TRBV7-8 with TRBJ1-5; tentative D call: TRBD1 (5 bases). Germline CDR1 is SGHVS and CDR2 is FQNEAQ. With 2 bases removed from V and 10 bases from J, the gap between germline ends came to 15 bases. The CDR3 consists of 14 residues. The CDR3 nucleotides read TGTGCCAGCAGCTTAAGTCAGGGTGACGGACCCCAGCATTTT. This encodes CASSLSQGDGPQHF.

V gene TRBV4-1 combines with J gene TRBJ2-7; 11 nucleotides align to TRBD2. Germline V gene lookup returns CDR1 MGHRA and CDR2 YSYEKL. The CDR3 is 16 amino acids. After removal of 1 base from V and 8 bases from J, the junction contained 10 bases not matched to a gene. The CDR3 loop is CASSQATSGSGRKQYF. The CDR3 nucleotides are TGCGCCAGCAGCCAAGCAACTAGCGGGAGTGGGAGAAAGCAGTACTTC.

The chain has TRBV10-3 and TRBJ2-1; 8 bases align to TRBD2. With V trimmed by 2 bases and J by 4 bases, 4 bases remained unmatched. There are 15 residues in the CDR3. Per the germline V gene, CDR1 is ENHRY and CDR2 is SYGVKD. The CDR3 coding sequence is TGTGCCATCAGTGAGACCACGGGAGGGTACAATGAGCAGTTCTTC. Amino acid sequence: CAISETTGGYNEQFF.

This sequence joins TRBV7-3 and TRBJ2-3; 14 nucleotides agree with TRBD2. Unmatched junction bases numbered 2, after V lost 5 bases and J lost 1 base. CDR3 length equals 16 residues. CDR1 and CDR2 from the germline V gene are SGHTA and FQGTGA. The CDR3 nucleotides are TGTGCCAGCAGCCCGGGACTAGCGGGAGGCACAGATACGCAGTATTTT. Its translation: CASSPGLAGGTDTQYF.

The chain carries TRBV9 and TRBJ2-3, with D perhaps TRBD1 (5 bases). V was pared by 4 bases and J by 6 bases, with 15 bases between. Germline values: CDR1 SGDLS, CDR2 YYNGEE. This CDR3 contains 14 residues. CDR3 region: CASSNRRAGDTQYF. DNA for the CDR3: TGTGCCAGCAGCAACCGTAGGGCAGGGGATACGCAGTATTTT.

V usage is TRBV11-2 and J usage is TRBJ2-3, with 10 bases that match TRBD2. This CDR3 contains 16 residues. The germline CDR1 and CDR2 sequences are SGHAT and FQNNGV. V shed 5 bases and J 1 base; nucleotides not matched to a gene: 6. CDR3: CASSPQGTSGTDTQYF. The CDR3 nucleotides read TGTGCCAGCAGCCCCCAGGGGACTAGCGGCACAGATACGCAGTATTTT. Based on the CDR3 plus reference TRBV11-2 and TRBJ2-3, the full variable domain is EAGVAQSPRYKIIEKRQSVAFWCNPISGHATLYWYQQILGQGPKLLIQFQNNGVVDDSQLPKDRFSAERLKGVDSTLKIQPAKLEDSAVYLCASSPQGTSGTDTQYFGPGTRLTVL.

The CDR3 loop reads CASSPDREGETQYF. The DNA for the CDR3 is TGCGCCAGCAGCCCAGACAGGGAAGGGGAGACCCAGTACTTC. The chain employs TRBV5-1 and TRBJ2-5; TRBD1 aligns across 7 bases. With V trimmed by 4 bases and J by 5 bases, 8 bases remained unmatched. The CDR3 length is 14 residues. Per germline, CDR1 SGHRS and CDR2 YFSETQ.

This rearrangement joins TRBV27 to TRBJ1-2, with 11 bases aligning to TRBD1. V lost 8 bases and J lost 8; bases outside the gene matches: 13. CDR1 and CDR2 from the germline V gene are MNHEY and SMNVEV (reference sequence). The CDR3 consists of 15 residues. The CDR3 DNA reads as TGTGCCAGCTCTACCATTAAGGACAGGGGGCTCGGCTACACCTTC. This translates into CASSTIKDRGLGYTF.

Turning to this clone: An end of the junction differs from the germline gene, which may be a read error. V and J are TRBV6-2 or TRBV6-3 and TRBJ1-5; D is possibly TRBD1 (6 bases). Per germline, CDR1 MNHEY and CDR2 SVGEGT. The CDR3 extends over 19 amino acids. In DNA, the CDR3 is TGTGCCAGCAGCTACTTTGGCCCCAACAGGGCCCAGGGGAATCAGCCCCAGCATTTT. Its protein is CASSYFGPNRAQGNQPQHF.

The chain uses TRBV11-3 and TRBJ2-7; 7 bases are a match to TRBD1. Germline CDR1 is SGHNT and CDR2 is YENEEA. CDR3 length: 17 amino acids. With V trimmed by 2 bases and J by 3 bases, 13 bases remained unmatched. This CDR3 reads CASSLTIQTGPSYEQYF. CDR3 nucleotide sequence: TGTGCCAGCAGCTTAACAATTCAGACAGGGCCAAGCTACGAGCAGTACTTC.